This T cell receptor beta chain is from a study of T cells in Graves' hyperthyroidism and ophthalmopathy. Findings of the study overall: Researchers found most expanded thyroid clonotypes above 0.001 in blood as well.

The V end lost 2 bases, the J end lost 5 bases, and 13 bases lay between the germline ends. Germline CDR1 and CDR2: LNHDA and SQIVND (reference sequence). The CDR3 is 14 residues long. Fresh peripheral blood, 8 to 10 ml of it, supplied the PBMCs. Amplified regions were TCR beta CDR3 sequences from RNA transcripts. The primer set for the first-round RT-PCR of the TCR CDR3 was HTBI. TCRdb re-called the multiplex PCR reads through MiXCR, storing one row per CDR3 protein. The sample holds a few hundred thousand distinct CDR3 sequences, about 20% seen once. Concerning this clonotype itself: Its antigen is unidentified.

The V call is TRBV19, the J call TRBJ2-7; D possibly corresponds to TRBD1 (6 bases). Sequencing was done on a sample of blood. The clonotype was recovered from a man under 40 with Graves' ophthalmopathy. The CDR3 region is CASSITGLRNEQYF. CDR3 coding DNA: TGTGCCAGTAGTATAACAGGGCTTCGGAACGAGCAGTACTTC.